This T cell receptor (beta chain) emerged from a study of T cell repertoires in cytomegalovirus infection. Study information: Both a matching HLA type and CMV infection were indicated by public TCR beta signatures.

Regarding the study as a whole: The response measured ex vivo was dominated by TCR beta clonotypes (HLA-C-restricted and CMV-specific). Cumulated frequencies of public TCR beta families served to identify carriers of CMV plus the relevant HLA.

J was trimmed by 4 bases and V by 7 bases; bases with no gene match: 10. The CDR3 has 15 residues. Germline lookup yields CDR1 MNHNS and CDR2 SASEGT. TCRdb reprocessed the reads via MiXCR and lists one record per CDR3 protein. The sample carries roughly 500,000 distinct CDR3 sequences, about 15% recorded once. This clonotype has just a few counts. Its antigen remains unknown. The sample was CD8+ T cells from PBMCs. This receptor was taken from a human donor in good health (CMV status not recorded). Some clones in this sample may be carry-over from other donors' samples. This chain connects TRBV6-1 to TRBJ1-5; 7 positions match TRBD1. Here the CDR3 reads CASTPGQRRNQPQHF. CDR3 DNA sequence: TGTGCCAGCACCCCGGGACAGAGGAGAAATCAGCCCCAGCATTTT.